The 19 T cell receptor beta chains listed next were all sequenced from one sample in a study of blood T cells in healthy people across ages (dated by TCRdb to the mid-2010s). Libraries were constructed by 5' RACE. The data were produced on an Illumina HiSeq 2500. The second PCR ran for about 6 to 12 cycles and used a J-beta primer mix along with a sample-barcoded 5' primer. The public reads were reanalyzed by TCRdb: fastp trimming at Q25, MiXCR alignment, in-frame beta chains only. Rows matching on CDR3 protein sequence are summarized as one entry with the most common DNA and genes. This sample gives around 790,000 distinct CDR3 sequences in total; 40% to 50% of them show up just once. The ten largest clones take up roughly 19% of the sample. The sequencing sample was made of blood. The receptor source for this set is a man aged 55-75 years in good health.

The V gene is TRBV20-1, the J gene TRBJ2-3; 10 bases are shared with TRBD2. The CDR3 is made up of 14 amino acids. The trim removed 2 bases at V and 5 bases at J, leaving 4 bases unmatched. CDR1 and CDR2 from the germline V gene are DFQATT and SNEGSKA (reference sequence). The CDR3 sequence: CSARLAGGRDTQYF. The CDR3 nucleotides read TGCAGTGCTAGATTAGCGGGGGGTAGAGATACGCAGTATTTT.

This clonotype has a handful of counts. The V gene is TRBV29-1, the J gene TRBJ1-4; no clear D gene. Germline CDR1 reads SQVTM; CDR2 reads ANQGSEA. V was trimmed by 7 bases and J by 7 bases, leaving 10 bases between them. CDR3 length: 11 residues. As DNA, the CDR3 is TGCAGCGCCTATTTCGGTGAAAAACTGTTTTTT. Protein sequence: CSAYFGEKLFF.

This clonotype appeared a few times. The chain links TRBV6-2 or TRBV6-3 to TRBJ2-7; D is uncertain. The CDR3 has 15 amino acids. The V gene's germline CDR1 is MNHEY and CDR2 SVGEGT. V was trimmed by 7 bases and J by 2 bases, leaving 18 bases between them. The CDR3 region has the DNA TGTGCCAGCAAACCCCCTGCGAAGGGTCCCTACGAGCAGTACTTC. Translation: CASKPPAKGPYEQYF.

Concerning this clonotype itself: A read error may produce the germline difference seen at one junction end. The chain joins TRBV3-1 to TRBJ2-3; D is possibly TRBD2 (5 bases). The CDR3 length is 14 residues. In germline, CDR1 is LGHDT, CDR2 YNNKEL (reference sequence). The CDR3 spells CASGQPGFGDTQYF. The CDR3 DNA sequence: TGTGCCAGCGGCCAACCGGGGTTCGGAGATACGCAGTATTTT.

This sequence joins TRBV7-6 and TRBJ2-1; D possibly matches TRBD1 or TRBD2 (6 bases each). The V and J ends lost 5 bases and 10 bases respectively, with 21 bases between them. Germline loops: CDR1 SGHVS, CDR2 FNYEAQ. CDR3 length equals 15 residues. The CDR3 loop is CASSPRGPESHEQFF. The CDR3 DNA reads TGTGCCAGCAGCCCCCGGGGGCCCGAGAGCCACGAGCAGTTCTTC. Together with reference TRBV7-6 and TRBJ2-1, the CDR3 gives the full variable domain: GAGVSQSPRYKVTKRGQDVALRCDPISGHVSLYWYRQALGQGPEFLTYFNYEAQQDKSGLPNDRFSAERPEGSISTLTIQRTEQRDSAMYRCASSPRGPESHEQFFGPGTRLTVL.

The V gene is TRBV29-1, the J gene TRBJ2-1; no firm D call. The CDR3 spans 16 residues. Germline CDR1 and CDR2: SQVTM and ANQGSEA. V was pared by 0 bases and J by 5 bases, with 17 bases between. The CDR3 reads CSVEDPALGRNNEQFF. The CDR3 DNA sequence: TGCAGCGTTGAAGATCCCGCCTTGGGCAGAAACAATGAGCAGTTCTTC.

The chain recombines TRBV7-6 with TRBJ1-2; D not resolved. Trimming removed 5 bases at V and 1 base at J, with 11 bases between. Per the germline V gene, CDR1 is SGHVS and CDR2 is FNYEAQ. This CDR3 has 14 amino acids. Written as DNA, the CDR3 is TGTGCCAGCAGCCCCAGACTCCTTAACTATGGCTACACCTTC. Translation gives CASSPRLLNYGYTF. The full variable domain, with the rest looked up from reference TRBV7-6 and TRBJ1-2, is GAGVSQSPRYKVTKRGQDVALRCDPISGHVSLYWYRQALGQGPEFLTYFNYEAQQDKSGLPNDRFSAERPEGSISTLTIQRTEQRDSAMYRCASSPRLLNYGYTFGSGTRLTVV.

CDR3 coding DNA: TGTGCCAGCAGCCCCCGCGGAGCGGGATTGGCCTCCTACGAGCAGTACTTC. This gives the protein CASSPRGAGLASYEQYF. The V gene is TRBV9, the J gene TRBJ2-7; 7 nucleotides align to TRBD2. The CDR3 runs 17 residues. The J segment lost 0 bases and the V segment lost 4 bases, leaving 13 bases of the junction unmatched. Germline values: CDR1 SGDLS, CDR2 YYNGEE.

This clonotype was counted a single time. V and J are TRBV6-1 and TRBJ1-1; unclear D gene. Germline V CDR1 and CDR2: MNHNS, SASEGT. This CDR3 comprises 11 residues. Trimming removed 0 bases from V and 11 bases from J, with 7 bases in between. CDR3 DNA: TGTGCCAGCAGTGAAGCGGGTTGGGCTTTCTTT. It codes for CASSEAGWAFF.

This clonotype has at least ten counts. The chain combines TRBV6-5 with TRBJ2-7; no firm D call. The germline V and J ends were trimmed by 6 bases and 0 bases, with 9 bases remaining between them. Germline assignment: CDR1 MNHEY and CDR2 SVGAGI. The CDR3 contains 13 residues. DNA of the CDR3: TGTGCCAGCAGATCGGGCGGCTCCTACGAGCAGTACTTC. Encoded protein: CASRSGGSYEQYF.

The gene calls are TRBV29-1 and TRBJ2-7, with D hard to call. The V gene's germline CDR1 is SQVTM and CDR2 ANQGSEA. V lost 6 bases to trimming and J lost 3 bases, with 12 bases between them. The CDR3 contains 12 residues. CDR3 region: CSVGKSYYEQYF. In DNA form, the CDR3 reads TGCAGCGTGGGCAAGTCGTACTACGAGCAGTACTTC.

This clonotype was observed a few times. This rearrangement joins TRBV5-1 to TRBJ2-1, with D possibly being TRBD1 or TRBD2 (5 bases each). The V gene's germline CDR1 is SGHRS and CDR2 YFSETQ. V lost 6 bases, J lost 1 base, and 11 bases lay in between. The CDR3 contains 14 residues. CDR3 in DNA: TGCGCCAGCACTAAGGGGAGATCCTACAATGAGCAGTTCTTC. It encodes CASTKGRSYNEQFF.

Regarding this clonotype: This clone may be a read error of a much larger clone one base away. The chain links TRBV12-3 or TRBV12-4 to TRBJ2-1, with 11 bases fitting TRBD2. V shed 8 bases, J shed 7 bases, and the junction held 10 bases outside the gene matches. The CDR3 runs 15 residues. CDR3: CASVIFSGGANEQFF. CDR3 nucleotides: TGTGCCAGCGTGATATTTAGCGGGGGGGCGAATGAGCAGTTCTTC.

This clonotype was seen repeatedly, ten times or more. The chain combines TRBV5-5 with TRBJ2-3, with D perhaps matching TRBD1 (5 bases). This CDR3 comprises 15 residues. Germline V gene data show CDR1 as SGHKS and CDR2 as YYEKEE (reference sequence). The V end lost 2 bases, the J end lost 0 bases, and 10 bases lay between the germline ends. CDR3 sequence reads: CASSFEGDSTDTQYF. For the CDR3, the DNA is TGTGCCAGCAGCTTCGAAGGGGATAGCACAGATACGCAGTATTTT.

There are a few counts of this clonotype. V gene TRBV4-1 combines with J gene TRBJ2-1, with 7 bases fitting TRBD1. Judging by the DNA end, TRBJ2-7 fits better; the J call may be wrong. This CDR3 has 14 amino acids. Germline CDR1 MGHRA, CDR2 YSYEKL. The CDR3 is CASSQVGGLNEQYF. Here the CDR3 DNA reads TGCGCCAGCAGCCAAGTAGGGGGCTTGAATGAGCAGTACTTC.

This chain connects TRBV7-2 to TRBJ2-7; D is perhaps TRBD1 (6 bases). V lost 6 bases and J lost 5, with 11 bases in between. The CDR3 runs to 12 residues. The germline CDR1 and CDR2 sequences are SGHTA and FQGNSA. CDR3 bases: TGTGCCAGCAGGCCTACAGGGAACGAGCAGTACTTC. This translates into CASRPTGNEQYF. Full variable domain (remainder filled in from reference TRBV7-2 and TRBJ2-7): GAGVSQSPSNKVTEKGKDVELRCDPISGHTALYWYRQSLGQGLEFLIYFQGNSAPDKSGLPSDRFSAERTGGSVSTLTIQRTQQEDSAVYLCASRPTGNEQYFGPGTRLTVT.

This clonotype came up once. The rearrangement links TRBV28 to TRBJ1-2; TRBD1 aligns across 7 bases. In germline, CDR1 is MDHEN, CDR2 SYDVKM. V was clipped by 4 bases and J by 6 bases; unmatched bases: 11. There are 15 residues in the CDR3. This CDR3 is CASSSGGGLMDGYTF. CDR3 nucleotide sequence: TGTGCCAGCAGTTCAGGAGGGGGCTTGATGGATGGCTACACCTTC.

The V and J genes are TRBV6-2 or TRBV6-3 and TRBJ2-7; D gene ambiguous. The CDR3 consists of 13 residues. V lost 7 bases, J lost 2 bases, and 12 bases lay in between. The germline V gene has CDR1 MNHEY and CDR2 SVGEGT. DNA for the CDR3: TGTGCCAGCACCGTGGCGCAAGCCTACGAGCAGTACTTC. Translation gives CASTVAQAYEQYF.

J is TRBJ2-1 and V is TRBV20-1; possible D gene TRBD2, 6 bases. This CDR3 comprises 14 residues. Germline CDR1 is DFQATT and CDR2 is SNEGSKA (reference sequence). Trimming cost V 2 bases and J 2 bases, with 10 bases left between them. Here the CDR3 reads CSARSGVTYNEQFF. For the CDR3, the DNA is TGCAGTGCTAGATCGGGAGTCACCTACAATGAGCAGTTCTTC.